This TCR beta chain was identified during a study of T-cell reconstitution after alpha-beta-depleted transplantation in children. Per germline, CDR1 MDHEN and CDR2 SYDVKM. V shed 2 bases and J shed 9 bases, with 11 bases lying between them. This CDR3 is 13 amino acids long. This clonotype was counted ten times or more. A library of TCRbeta sequences, prepared with unique molecular identifiers, was generated. TCRdb analysed the PCR reads with MiXCR anew, one entry per CDR3 protein. This table has around 340,000 distinct CDR3 sequences, 13% appearing once. The sample was PBMCs, taken from the stem cell graft. The source of this sequence is a human donor who donated a stem cell graft to a child with Fanconi anemia. The chain is built from TRBV28 and TRBJ2-1; a weak D match, TRBD1 (5 bases). Here the CDR3 DNA reads TGTGCCAGCAGTTTACAGGGTAACGGTGAGCAGTTCTTC. It encodes CASSLQGNGEQFF. Supplemented by reference TRBV28 and TRBJ2-1, the full variable domain reads DVKVTQSSRYLVKRTGEKVFLECVQDMDHENMFWYRQDPGLGLRLIYFSYDVKMKEKGDIPEGYSVSREKKERFSLILESASTNQTSMYLCASSLQGNGEQFFGPGTRLTVL.